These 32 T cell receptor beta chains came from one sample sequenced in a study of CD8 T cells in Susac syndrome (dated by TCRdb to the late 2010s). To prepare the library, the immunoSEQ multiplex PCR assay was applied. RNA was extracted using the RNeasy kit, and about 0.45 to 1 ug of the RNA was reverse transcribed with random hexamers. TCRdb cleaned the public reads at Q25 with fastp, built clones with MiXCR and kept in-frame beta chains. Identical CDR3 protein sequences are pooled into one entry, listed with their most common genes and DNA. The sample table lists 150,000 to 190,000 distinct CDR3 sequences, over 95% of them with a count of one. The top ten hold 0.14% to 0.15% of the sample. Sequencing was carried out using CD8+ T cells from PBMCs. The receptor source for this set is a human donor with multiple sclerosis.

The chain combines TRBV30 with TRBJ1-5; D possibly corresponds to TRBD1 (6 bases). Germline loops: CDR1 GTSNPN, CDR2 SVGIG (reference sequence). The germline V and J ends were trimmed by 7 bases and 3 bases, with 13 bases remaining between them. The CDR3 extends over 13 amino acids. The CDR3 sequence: CASRGRDNQPQHF. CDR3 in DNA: TGTGCCTCCAGGGGACGCGACAATCAGCCCCAGCATTTT.

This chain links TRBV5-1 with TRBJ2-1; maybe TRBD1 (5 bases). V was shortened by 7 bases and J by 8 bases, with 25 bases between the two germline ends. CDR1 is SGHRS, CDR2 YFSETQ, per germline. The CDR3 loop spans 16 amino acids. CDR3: CASGAATASELDEQFF. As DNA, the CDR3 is TGCGCCAGCGGGGCAGCGACAGCCTCCGAACTCGATGAGCAGTTCTTC.

CDR3 in DNA: TGCGCCAGCAGCTACAGGGGGATCAACACTGAAGCTTTCTTT. As protein: CASSYRGINTEAFF. The gene calls are TRBV4-1 and TRBJ1-1; 8 bases fit TRBD1. Germline V gene lookup returns CDR1 MGHRA and CDR2 YSYEKL. After removal of 5 bases from V and 2 bases from J, the junction contained 4 bases not matched to a gene. The CDR3 is 14 amino acids.

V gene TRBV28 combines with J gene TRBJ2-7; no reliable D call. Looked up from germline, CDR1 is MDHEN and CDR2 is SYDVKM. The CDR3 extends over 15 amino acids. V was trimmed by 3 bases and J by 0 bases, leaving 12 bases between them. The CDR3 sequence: CASSFGQDLSYEQYV. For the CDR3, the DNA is TGTGCCAGCAGTTTCGGGCAGGACCTCTCCTACGAGCAGTACGTC.

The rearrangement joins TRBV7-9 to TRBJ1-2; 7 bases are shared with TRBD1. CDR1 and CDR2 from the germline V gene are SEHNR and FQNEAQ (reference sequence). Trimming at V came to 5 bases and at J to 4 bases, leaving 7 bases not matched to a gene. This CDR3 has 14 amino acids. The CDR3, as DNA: TGTGCCAGCAGCATTCAGGGGGTACGCTATGGCTACACCTTC. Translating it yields CASSIQGVRYGYTF. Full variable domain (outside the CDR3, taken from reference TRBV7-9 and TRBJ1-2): DTGVSQNPRHKITKRGQNVTFRCDPISEHNRLYWYRQTLGQGPEFLTYFQNEAQLEKSRLLSDRFSAERPKGSFSTLEIQRTEQGDSAMYLCASSIQGVRYGYTFGSGTRLTVV.

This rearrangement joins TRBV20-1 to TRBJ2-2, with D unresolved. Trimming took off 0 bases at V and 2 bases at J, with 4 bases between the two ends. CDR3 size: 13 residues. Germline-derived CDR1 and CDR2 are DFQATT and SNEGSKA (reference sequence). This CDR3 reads CSARDSNTGELFF. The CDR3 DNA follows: TGCAGTGCTAGAGACAGTAACACCGGGGAGCTGTTTTTT.

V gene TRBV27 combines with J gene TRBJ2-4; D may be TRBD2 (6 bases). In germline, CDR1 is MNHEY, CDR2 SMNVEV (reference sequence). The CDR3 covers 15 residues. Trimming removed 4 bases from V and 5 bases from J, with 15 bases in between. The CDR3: CASSSLLARQNIQYF. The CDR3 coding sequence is TGTGCCAGCAGTTCCTTACTAGCAAGACAAAACATTCAGTACTTC.

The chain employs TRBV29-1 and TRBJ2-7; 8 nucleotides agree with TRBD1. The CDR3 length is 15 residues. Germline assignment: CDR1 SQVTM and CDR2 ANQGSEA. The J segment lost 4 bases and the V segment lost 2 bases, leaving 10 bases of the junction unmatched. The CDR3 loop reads CSVELGQGGLYEQYF. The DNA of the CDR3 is TGCAGCGTTGAACTTGGACAGGGCGGATTATACGAGCAGTACTTC.

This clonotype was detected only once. The CDR3 DNA is TGTGCCAGCAGCTTGGGACTAGTGATAAGAGATACGCAGTATTTT. It yields the protein CASSLGLVIRDTQYF. The V gene is TRBV7-8, the J gene TRBJ2-3; TRBD2 agrees at 8 bases. Germline CDR1 SGHVS, CDR2 FQNEAQ. CDR3 length equals 15 residues. Trimming cost V 3 bases and J 5 bases; bases outside gene matches: 7.

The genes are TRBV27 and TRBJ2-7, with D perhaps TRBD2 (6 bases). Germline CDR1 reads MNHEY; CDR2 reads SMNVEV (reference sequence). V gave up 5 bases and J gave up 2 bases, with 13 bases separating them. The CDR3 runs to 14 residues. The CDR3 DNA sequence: TGTGCCAGCAGTGCGGGACTGGAAGCCTACGAGCAGTACTTC. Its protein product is CASSAGLEAYEQYF.

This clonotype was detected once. Written as DNA, the CDR3 is TGCAGCGTTGTGGGTCTCGATGGCTACACCTTC. It codes for CSVVGLDGYTF. The chain is built from TRBV29-1 and TRBJ1-2; D is uncertain. CDR3 length: 11 residues. CDR1 is SQVTM and CDR2 is ANQGSEA in the germline V gene. The V gene lost 4 bases and the J gene lost 6 bases, with 9 bases spanning the gap.

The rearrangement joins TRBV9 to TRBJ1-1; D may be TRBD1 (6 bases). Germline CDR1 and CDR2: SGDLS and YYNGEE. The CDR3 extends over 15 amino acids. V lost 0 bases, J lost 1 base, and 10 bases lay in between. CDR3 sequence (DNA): TGTGCCAGCAGCGTAGGACGGGGGGCGAACACTGAAGCTTTCTTT. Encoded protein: CASSVGRGANTEAFF.

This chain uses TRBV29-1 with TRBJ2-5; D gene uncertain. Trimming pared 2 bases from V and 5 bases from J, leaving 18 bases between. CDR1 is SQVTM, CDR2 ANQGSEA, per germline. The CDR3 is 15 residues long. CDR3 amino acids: CSVELGRNTRETQYF. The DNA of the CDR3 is TGCAGCGTTGAACTAGGACGCAACACGAGGGAGACCCAGTACTTC.

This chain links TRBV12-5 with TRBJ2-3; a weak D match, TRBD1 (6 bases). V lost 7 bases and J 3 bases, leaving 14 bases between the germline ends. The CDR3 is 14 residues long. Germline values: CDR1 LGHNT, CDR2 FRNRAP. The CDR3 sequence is CASASGEPTDTQYF. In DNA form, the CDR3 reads TGTGCTAGTGCCTCAGGGGAGCCGACAGATACGCAGTATTTT.

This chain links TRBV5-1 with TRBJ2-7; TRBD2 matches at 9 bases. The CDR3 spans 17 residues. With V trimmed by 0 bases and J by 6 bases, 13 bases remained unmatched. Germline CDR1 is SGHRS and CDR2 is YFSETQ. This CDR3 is CASSLAVERGATSEQYF. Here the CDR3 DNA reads TGCGCCAGCAGCTTGGCTGTAGAGCGGGGGGCAACGAGCGAGCAGTACTTC.

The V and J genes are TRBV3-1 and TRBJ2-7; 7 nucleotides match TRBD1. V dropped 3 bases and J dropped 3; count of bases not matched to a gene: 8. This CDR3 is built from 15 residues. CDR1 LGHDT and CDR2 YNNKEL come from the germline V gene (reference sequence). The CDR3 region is CASSQAQGIYYEQYF. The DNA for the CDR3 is TGTGCCAGCAGCCAGGCACAGGGGATTTACTACGAGCAGTACTTC.

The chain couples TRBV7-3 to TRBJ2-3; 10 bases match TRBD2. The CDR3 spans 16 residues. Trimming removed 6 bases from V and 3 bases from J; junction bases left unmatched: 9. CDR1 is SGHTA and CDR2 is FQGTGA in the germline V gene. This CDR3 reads CASSPISGGRTDTQYF. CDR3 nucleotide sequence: TGTGCCAGCAGTCCTATTAGCGGGGGGCGAACAGATACGCAGTATTTT. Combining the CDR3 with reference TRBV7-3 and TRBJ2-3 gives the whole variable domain GAGVSQTPSNKVTEKGKYVELRCDPISGHTALYWYRQSLGQGPEFLIYFQGTGAADDSGLPNDRFFAVRPEGSVSTLKIQRTERGDSAVYLCASSPISGGRTDTQYFGPGTRLTVL.

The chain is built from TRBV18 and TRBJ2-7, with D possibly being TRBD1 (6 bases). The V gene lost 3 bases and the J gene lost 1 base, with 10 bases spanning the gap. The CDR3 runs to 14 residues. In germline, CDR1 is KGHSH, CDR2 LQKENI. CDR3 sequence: CASSPPDRSYEQYF. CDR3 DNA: TGTGCCAGCTCACCTCCGGACAGATCCTACGAGCAGTACTTC.

The CDR3 loop is CASSLVNDEQFF. The CDR3 bases are TGTGCCAGCAGTCTGGTTAACGATGAGCAGTTCTTC. The J gene is TRBJ2-1, the V gene TRBV6-1; D is undetermined. The V and J ends lost 5 bases and 8 bases respectively, with 10 bases between them. The germline CDR1 and CDR2 sequences are MNHNS and SASEGT. This CDR3 has 12 amino acids.

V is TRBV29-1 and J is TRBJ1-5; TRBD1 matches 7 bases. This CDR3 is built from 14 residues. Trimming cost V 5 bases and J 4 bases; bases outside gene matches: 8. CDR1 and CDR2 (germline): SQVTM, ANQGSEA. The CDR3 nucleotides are TGCAGCGTTTTGGAGGCAGGGGGAAATCAGCCCCAGCATTTT. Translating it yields CSVLEAGGNQPQHF.

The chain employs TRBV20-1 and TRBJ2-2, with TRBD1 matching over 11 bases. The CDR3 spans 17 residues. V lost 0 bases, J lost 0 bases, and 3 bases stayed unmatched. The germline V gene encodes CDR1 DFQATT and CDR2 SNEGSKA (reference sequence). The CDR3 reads CSARDAGQGANTGELFF. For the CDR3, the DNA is TGCAGTGCTAGAGACGCGGGACAGGGGGCGAACACCGGGGAGCTGTTTTTT.

CDR3 nucleotides: TGTGCCAGCAGTGGGGTTGGCTATGGCTACACCTTC. Translating it yields CASSGVGYGYTF. The chain is built from TRBV6-4 and TRBJ1-2; D gene uncertain. The CDR3 length is 12 residues. V lost 4 bases and J lost 4, with 7 bases in between. Germline lookup yields CDR1 MRHNA and CDR2 SNTAGT.

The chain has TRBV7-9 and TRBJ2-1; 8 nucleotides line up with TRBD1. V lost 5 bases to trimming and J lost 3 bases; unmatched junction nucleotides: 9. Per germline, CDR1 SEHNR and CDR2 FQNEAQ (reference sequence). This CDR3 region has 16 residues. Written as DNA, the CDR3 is TGTGCCAGCAGCCCTTTCGGACAGGGACTCTACAATGAGCAGTTCTTC. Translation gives CASSPFGQGLYNEQFF.

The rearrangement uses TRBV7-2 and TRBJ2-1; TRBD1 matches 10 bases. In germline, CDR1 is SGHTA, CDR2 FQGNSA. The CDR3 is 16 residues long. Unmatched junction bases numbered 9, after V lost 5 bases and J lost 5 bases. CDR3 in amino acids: CASSPAGTGVHNEQFF. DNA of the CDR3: TGTGCCAGCAGCCCAGCCGGGACAGGGGTCCACAATGAGCAGTTCTTC.

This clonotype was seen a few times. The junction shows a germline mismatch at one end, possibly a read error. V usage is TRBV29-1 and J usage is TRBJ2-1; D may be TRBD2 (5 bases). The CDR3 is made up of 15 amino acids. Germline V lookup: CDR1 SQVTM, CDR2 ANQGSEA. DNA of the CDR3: TGTAGCGTTGAAGAGGGCATTCGCTCCTACAATGAGCAGTTCTTC. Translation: CSVEEGIRSYNEQFF.

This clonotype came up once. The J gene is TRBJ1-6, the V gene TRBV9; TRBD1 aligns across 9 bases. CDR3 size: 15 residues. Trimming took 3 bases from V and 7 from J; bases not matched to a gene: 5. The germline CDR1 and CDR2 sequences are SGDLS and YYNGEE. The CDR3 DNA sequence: TGTGCCAGCAGCGGGGGACAGGGAGTGAATTCACCCCTCCACTTT. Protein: CASSGGQGVNSPLHF.

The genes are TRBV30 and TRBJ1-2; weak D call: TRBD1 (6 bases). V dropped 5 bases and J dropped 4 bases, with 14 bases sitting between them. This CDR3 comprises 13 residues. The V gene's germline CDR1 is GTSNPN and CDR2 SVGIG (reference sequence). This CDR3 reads CAWDLQGSYGYTF. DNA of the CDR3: TGTGCCTGGGACCTACAGGGATCCTATGGCTACACCTTC.

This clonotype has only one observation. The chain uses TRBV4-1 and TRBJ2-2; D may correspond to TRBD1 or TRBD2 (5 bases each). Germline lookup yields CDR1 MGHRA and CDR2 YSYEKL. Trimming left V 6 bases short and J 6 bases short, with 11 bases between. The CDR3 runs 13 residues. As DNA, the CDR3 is TGCGCCAGCAGACTTGGGACGGCCGGGGAGCTGTTTTTT. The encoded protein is CASRLGTAGELFF.

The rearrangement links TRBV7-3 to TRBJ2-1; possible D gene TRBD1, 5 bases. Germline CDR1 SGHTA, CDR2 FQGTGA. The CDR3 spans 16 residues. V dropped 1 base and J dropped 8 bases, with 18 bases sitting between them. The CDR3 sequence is CASSLIGASQSDEQFF. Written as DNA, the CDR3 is TGTGCCAGCAGCTTAATTGGGGCATCACAGTCCGATGAGCAGTTCTTC.

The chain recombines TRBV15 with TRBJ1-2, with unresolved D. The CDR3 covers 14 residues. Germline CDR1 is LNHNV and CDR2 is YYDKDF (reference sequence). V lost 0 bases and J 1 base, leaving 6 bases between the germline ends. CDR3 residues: CATSRETDNYGYTF. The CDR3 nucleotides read TGTGCCACCAGCAGAGAGACGGATAACTATGGCTACACCTTC. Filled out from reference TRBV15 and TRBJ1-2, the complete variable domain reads DAMVIQNPRYQVTQFGKPVTLSCSQTLNHNVMYWYQQKSSQAPKLLFHYYDKDFNNEADTPDNFQSRRPNTSFCFLDIRSPGLGDTAMYLCATSRETDNYGYTFGSGTRLTVV.

CDR3 sequence: CASSEAPLQGWEQYV. The CDR3 bases are TGTGCCAGCAGTGAAGCGCCGCTACAGGGTTGGGAGCAGTACGTC. The rearrangement links TRBV6-1 to TRBJ2-7; the D gene is possibly TRBD1 (6 bases). The CDR3 consists of 15 residues. The V gene's germline CDR1 is MNHNS and CDR2 SASEGT. V was shortened by 0 bases and J by 7 bases, with 16 bases between the two germline ends.

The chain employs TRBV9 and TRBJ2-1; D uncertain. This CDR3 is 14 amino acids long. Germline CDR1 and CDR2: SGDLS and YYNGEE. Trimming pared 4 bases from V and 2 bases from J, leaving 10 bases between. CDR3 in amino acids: CASSPTTPYNEQFF. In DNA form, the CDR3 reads TGTGCCAGCAGCCCAACCACACCCTACAATGAGCAGTTCTTC.